A single sample gave rise to the 15 T cell receptor beta chains below, sequenced in a study of T cell repertoires in cytomegalovirus infection. MiXCR, run by TCRdb on the reads, gives a single entry per CDR3 protein. Among about 70,000 distinct CDR3 sequences, approximately 20% were seen once, and the ten largest hold about 63%. These TCRs' antigens remain unknown. This specimen consisted of CD8+ T cells from cultured PBMCs, obtained from culture after CMV antigen stimulation. The receptors here all came from a human donor in good health (CMV status not recorded). Some clones in this sample may be carry-over from other donors' samples.

The V and J genes are TRBV12-3 or TRBV12-4 and TRBJ1-1, with TRBD1 matching 7 bases. The CDR3 is made up of 13 amino acids. With V trimmed by 5 bases and J by 6 bases, 6 bases remained unmatched. The CDR3 is CASSTGQTAEAFF. The CDR3 DNA reads as TGTGCCAGCAGTACGGGACAGACAGCTGAAGCTTTCTTT.

Points on this clonotype: One junction end does not reproduce the germline sequence, and a read error may be involved. The V call is TRBV4-1, the J call TRBJ1-1; 10 positions agree with TRBD1. This CDR3 comprises 16 residues. Germline CDR1 MGHRA, CDR2 YSYEKL. CDR3 protein: CASSQRQIGTGAEVGF. CDR3 DNA: TGCGCCAGCAGCCAAAGACAAATCGGGACAGGGGCCGAAGTGGGGTTT.

The chain uses TRBV12-3 or TRBV12-4 and TRBJ1-5; D is unresolved. Between the trimmed V and J ends, which lost 2 bases and 4 bases, there was a span of 6 bases. The CDR3 is 13 amino acids. CDR3 protein: CASSLPGNQPQHF. CDR3 nucleotides: TGTGCCAGCAGTTTACCGGGAAATCAGCCCCAGCATTTT.

The chain employs TRBV7-9 and TRBJ2-7; D ambiguous. Trimming removed 4 bases at V and 4 bases at J, with 14 bases between. The germline CDR1 and CDR2 sequences are SEHNR and FQNEAQ (reference sequence). The CDR3 is made up of 14 amino acids. CDR3 in amino acids: CASSSWENPYEQYF. CDR3 nucleotide sequence: TGTGCCAGCAGCTCATGGGAAAATCCTTACGAGCAGTACTTC.

This chain links TRBV25-1 with TRBJ1-3, with 7 bases lining up with TRBD1. This CDR3 region has 15 residues. Germline V gene data show CDR1 as MGHDK and CDR2 as SYGVNS. With 6 bases clipped from V and 0 bases from J, the junction kept 5 bases outside the gene matches. Here the CDR3 reads CASRETGSSGNTIYF. In nucleotides, the CDR3 is TGTGCCAGCAGAGAGACAGGGAGCTCTGGAAACACCATATATTTT.

The V and J genes are TRBV19 and TRBJ1-1, with 7 bases that match TRBD1. The CDR3 has 13 amino acids. Germline loops: CDR1 LNHDA, CDR2 SQIVND (reference sequence). V trimming: 5 bases; J trimming: 3 bases; junction bases outside the gene matches: 3. CDR3: CASSWGTDTEAFF. CDR3 in DNA: TGTGCCAGTAGTTGGGGGACAGACACTGAAGCTTTCTTT.

This clonotype was counted only a few times. This chain uses TRBV29-1 with TRBJ2-1; D gene uncertain. Trimming pared 8 bases from V and 0 bases from J, leaving 8 bases between. The CDR3 is made up of 12 amino acids. Germline V gene sequence: CDR1 SQVTM, CDR2 ANQGSEA. The CDR3 DNA reads as TGCAGCTCCCAGAGCTCCTACAATGAGCAGTTCTTC. This codes for CSSQSSYNEQFF.

This clonotype has only a few counts. The chain combines TRBV5-1 with TRBJ1-1; possible D gene TRBD1, 6 bases. CDR3 length equals 16 residues. Germline CDR1 SGHRS, CDR2 YFSETQ. Between the trimmed V and J ends, which lost 3 bases and 4 bases, there was a span of 19 bases. The CDR3 sequence is CASSSPGDGVGTEAFF. CDR3 bases: TGCGCCAGCAGCTCTCCAGGGGACGGGGTGGGCACTGAAGCTTTCTTT. The full variable domain, completed using reference TRBV5-1 and TRBJ1-1, is KAGVTQTPRYLIKTRGQQVTLSCSPISGHRSVSWYQQTPGQGLQFLFEYFSETQRNKGNFPGRFSGRQFSNSRSEMNVSTLELGDSALYLCASSSPGDGVGTEAFFGQGTRLTVV.

The DNA of the CDR3 is TGCAGTGCCGGGACTCACGACTCCTACGAGCAGTACTTC. Its protein product is CSAGTHDSYEQYF. V is TRBV20-1 and J is TRBJ2-7; the D gene is possibly TRBD2 (6 bases). The CDR3 runs 13 residues. V lost 6 bases to trimming and J lost 0 bases, with 12 bases between them. Germline loops: CDR1 DFQATT, CDR2 SNEGSKA (reference sequence).

There are a few counts of this clonotype. This chain links TRBV7-7 with TRBJ2-5; no clear D gene. Germline V gene lookup returns CDR1 SSHAT and CDR2 FNYEAQ (reference sequence). The CDR3 has 15 amino acids. V lost 4 bases, J lost 2 bases, and 14 bases lay in between. The CDR3 coding sequence is TGTGCCAGCAGCTCCCGTCGAGAGGAACAAGAGACCCAGTACTTC. The encoded protein is CASSSRREEQETQYF.

This clonotype has a single count. The chain couples TRBV6-1 to TRBJ1-5; D might be TRBD1 (6 bases). The V gene lost 1 base and the J gene lost 2 bases, with 9 bases spanning the gap. The CDR3 sequence is 15 residues long. Germline V gene data show CDR1 as MNHNS and CDR2 as SASEGT. The CDR3: CASSEVNRGNQPQHF. In DNA form, the CDR3 reads TGTGCCAGCAGTGAAGTAAACAGGGGCAATCAGCCCCAGCATTTT.

The rearrangement links TRBV7-8 to TRBJ2-7, with 7 bases identical to TRBD1. CDR1 SGHVS and CDR2 FQNEAQ come from the germline V gene. The CDR3 runs to 15 residues. J was trimmed by 0 bases and V by 3 bases; bases with no gene match: 5. CDR3 region: CASSLGQLSSYEQYF. As DNA, the CDR3 is TGTGCCAGCAGCTTGGGACAGCTGAGCTCCTACGAGCAGTACTTC.

The chain couples TRBV6-5 to TRBJ1-5, with no clear D. V shed 0 bases and J shed 6 bases, with 6 bases lying between them. CDR1 is MNHEY and CDR2 is SVGAGI in the germline V gene. This CDR3 has 13 residues. Here the CDR3 reads CASSYSRGQPQHF. CDR3 in DNA: TGTGCCAGCAGTTACTCGCGTGGTCAGCCCCAGCATTTT.

The chain couples TRBV12-3 or TRBV12-4 to TRBJ2-1, with 7 bases identical to TRBD1. The CDR3 is 15 amino acids. The ends lost 1 base at V and 0 bases at J; junction bases unmatched: 0. CDR3 amino acids: CASSLGQGSYNEQFF. CDR3 DNA sequence: TGTGCCAGCAGTTTAGGACAGGGCTCCTACAATGAGCAGTTCTTC.

A few counts support this clonotype. The chain uses TRBV7-8 and TRBJ1-1, with D possibly being TRBD1 (5 bases). The V end lost 3 bases, the J end lost 5 bases, and 16 bases lay between the germline ends. The CDR3 is made up of 15 amino acids. Germline V CDR1 and CDR2: SGHVS, FQNEAQ. The CDR3 sequence: CASSFAGGVNTEAFF. CDR3 sequence (DNA): TGTGCCAGCAGCTTTGCCGGGGGGGTAAATACTGAAGCTTTCTTT.